In its sample, the clone carrying this T cell receptor (beta chain) was seen once. Per germline, CDR1 SGDLS and CDR2 YYNGEE. The CDR3 is 16 residues long. V gave up 2 bases and J gave up 7 bases; unmatched junction bases: 9. Adults between roughly 18 and 90 years of age took part from fewer than 30 US areas. Grouping used clinical history reported by participants in a survey and questionnaire. The sample belongs to a study of blood T cell repertoires in COVID-19. Study details: Cohort 3 donors counted as recovered after two negative PCRs, clearance, or resolved symptoms.

Original handling: Amplification of reference gene primers was used by the study to estimate nucleated cell counts. Profiling relied on immunoSEQ multiplex PCR, and the TCRdb table lists in-frame clones only, not all of them. The D gene and trimming were derived from the DNA, and the V and J assignments and clone size from that table. The repertoire holds approximately 150,000 clones, with 84% as singletons. The sequencing input was PBMCs or T cells enriched from blood (not recorded which). This receptor was taken from a man aged 50-59 years in a cohort exposed to, infected with or recovered from COVID-19 (not recorded which). The J gene is TRBJ1-6, the V gene TRBV9; 7 bases agree with TRBD1. CDR3 nucleotide sequence: TGTGCCAGCAGCGTTGATGAGGGGGCTCGGAATTCACCCCTCCACTTT. Amino acids: CASSVDEGARNSPLHF. The whole variable domain, remainder taken from reference TRBV9 and TRBJ1-6, is DSGVTQTPKHLITATGQRVTLRCSPRSGDLSVYWYQQSLDQGLQFLIQYYNGEERAKGNILERFSAQQFPDLHSELNLSSLELGDSALYFCASSVDEGARNSPLHFGNGTRLTVT.